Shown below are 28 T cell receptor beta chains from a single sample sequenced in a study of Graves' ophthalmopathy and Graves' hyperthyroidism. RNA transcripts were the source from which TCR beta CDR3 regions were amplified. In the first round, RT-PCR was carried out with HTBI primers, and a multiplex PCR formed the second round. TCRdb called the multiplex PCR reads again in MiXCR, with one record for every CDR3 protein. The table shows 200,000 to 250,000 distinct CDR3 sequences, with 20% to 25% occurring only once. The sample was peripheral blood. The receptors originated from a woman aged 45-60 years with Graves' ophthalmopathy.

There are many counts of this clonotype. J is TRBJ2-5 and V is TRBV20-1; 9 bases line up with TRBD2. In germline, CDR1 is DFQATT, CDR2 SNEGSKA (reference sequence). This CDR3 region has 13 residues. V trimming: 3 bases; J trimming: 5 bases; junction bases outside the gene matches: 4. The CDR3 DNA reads TGCAGTGCTAGGGTGGGGACTAGCGAGACCCAGTACTTC. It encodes CSARVGTSETQYF.

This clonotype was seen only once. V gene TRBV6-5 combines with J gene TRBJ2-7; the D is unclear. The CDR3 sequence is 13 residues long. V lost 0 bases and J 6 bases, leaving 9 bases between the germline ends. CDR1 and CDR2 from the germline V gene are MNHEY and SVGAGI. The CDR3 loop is CASSYSKLVEQYF. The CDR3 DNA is TGTGCCAGCAGTTACTCGAAGCTGGTCGAGCAGTACTTC.

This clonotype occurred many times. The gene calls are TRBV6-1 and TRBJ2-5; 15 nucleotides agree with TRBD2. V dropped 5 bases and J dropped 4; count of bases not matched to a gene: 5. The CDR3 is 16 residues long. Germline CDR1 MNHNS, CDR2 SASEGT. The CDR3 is CASSTPGLAGGETQYF. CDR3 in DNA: TGTGCCAGCAGTACCCCGGGACTAGCGGGAGGAGAGACCCAGTACTTC.

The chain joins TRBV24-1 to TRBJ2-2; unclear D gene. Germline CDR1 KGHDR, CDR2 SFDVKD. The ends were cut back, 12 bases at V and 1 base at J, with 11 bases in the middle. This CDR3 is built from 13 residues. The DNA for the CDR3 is TGTGCCGCCGAACCCGGGAACACCGGGGAGCTGTTTTTT. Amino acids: CAAEPGNTGELFF.

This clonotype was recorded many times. This chain's CDR3 is CASSPSSNYGYTF. The CDR3 DNA reads as TGTGCCAGCTCACCGTCCAGTAACTATGGCTACACCTTC. V is TRBV18 and J is TRBJ1-2, with D uncertain. Germline V gives CDR1 KGHSH, CDR2 LQKENI. This CDR3 contains 13 residues. Trimming took off 3 bases at V and 1 base at J, with 6 bases between the two ends.

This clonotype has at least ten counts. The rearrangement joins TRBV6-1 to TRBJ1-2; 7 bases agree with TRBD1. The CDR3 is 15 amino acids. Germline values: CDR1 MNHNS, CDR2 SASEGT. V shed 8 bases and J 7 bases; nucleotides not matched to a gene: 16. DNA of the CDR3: TGTGCCAGCGGACCAGAGACAGGGAGCGGGGGTGGCTACACCTTC. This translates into CASGPETGSGGGYTF.

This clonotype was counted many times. CDR3 amino acids: CASSLEGQNYGYTF. The CDR3 bases are TGCGCCAGCAGCTTGGAAGGCCAGAACTATGGCTACACCTTC. The chain uses TRBV5-1 and TRBJ1-2; D remains unclear. Germline values: CDR1 SGHRS, CDR2 YFSETQ. CDR3 length: 14 residues. V lost 0 bases, J lost 2 bases, and 8 bases lay in between.

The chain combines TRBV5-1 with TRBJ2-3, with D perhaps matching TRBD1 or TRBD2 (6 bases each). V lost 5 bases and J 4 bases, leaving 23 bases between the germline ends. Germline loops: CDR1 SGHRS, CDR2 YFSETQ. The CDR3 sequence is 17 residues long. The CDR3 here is CASSHKIGGGLADTQYF. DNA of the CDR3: TGCGCCAGCAGTCATAAAATTGGTGGGGGGCTCGCAGATACGCAGTATTTT. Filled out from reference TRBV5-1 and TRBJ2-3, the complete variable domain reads KAGVTQTPRYLIKTRGQQVTLSCSPISGHRSVSWYQQTPGQGLQFLFEYFSETQRNKGNFPGRFSGRQFSNSRSEMNVSTLELGDSALYLCASSHKIGGGLADTQYFGPGTRLTVL.

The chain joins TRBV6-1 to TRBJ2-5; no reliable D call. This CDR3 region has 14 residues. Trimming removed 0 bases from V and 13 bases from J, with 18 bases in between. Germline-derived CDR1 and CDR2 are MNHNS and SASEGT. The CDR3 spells CASSEALHSRPGYF. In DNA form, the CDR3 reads TGTGCCAGCAGTGAAGCGCTTCATAGTAGGCCCGGGTACTTC.

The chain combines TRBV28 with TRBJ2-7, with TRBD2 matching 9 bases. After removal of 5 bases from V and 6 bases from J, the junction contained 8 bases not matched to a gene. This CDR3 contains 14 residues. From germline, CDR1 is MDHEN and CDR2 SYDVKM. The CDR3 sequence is CASSPGTSSLEQYF. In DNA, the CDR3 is TGTGCCAGCAGTCCCGGGACTAGCTCCCTCGAGCAGTACTTC. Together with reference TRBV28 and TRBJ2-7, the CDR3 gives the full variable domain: DVKVTQSSRYLVKRTGEKVFLECVQDMDHENMFWYRQDPGLGLRLIYFSYDVKMKEKGDIPEGYSVSREKKERFSLILESASTNQTSMYLCASSPGTSSLEQYFGPGTRLTVT.

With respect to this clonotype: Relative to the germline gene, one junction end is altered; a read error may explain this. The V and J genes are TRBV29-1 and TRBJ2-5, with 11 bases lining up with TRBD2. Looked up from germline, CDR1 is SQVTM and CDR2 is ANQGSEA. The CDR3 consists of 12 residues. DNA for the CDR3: TGCAGGGTCCTAGCGGGAGGAGAGACACAGTACTTC. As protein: CRVLAGGETQYF.

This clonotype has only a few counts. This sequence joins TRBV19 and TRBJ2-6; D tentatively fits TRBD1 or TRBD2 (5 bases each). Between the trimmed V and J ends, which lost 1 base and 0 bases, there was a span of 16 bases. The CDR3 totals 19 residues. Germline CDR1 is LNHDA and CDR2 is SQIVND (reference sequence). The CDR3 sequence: CASSIVLPGPNSGANVLTF. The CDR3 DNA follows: TGTGCCAGTAGTATAGTGCTACCGGGACCAAACTCTGGGGCCAACGTCCTGACTTTC.

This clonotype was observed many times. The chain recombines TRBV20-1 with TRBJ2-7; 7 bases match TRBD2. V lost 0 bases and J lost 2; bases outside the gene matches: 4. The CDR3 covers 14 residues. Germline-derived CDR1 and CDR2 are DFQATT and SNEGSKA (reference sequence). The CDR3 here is CSARDSGRTYEQYF. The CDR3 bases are TGCAGTGCTAGAGATAGCGGGCGAACCTACGAGCAGTACTTC.

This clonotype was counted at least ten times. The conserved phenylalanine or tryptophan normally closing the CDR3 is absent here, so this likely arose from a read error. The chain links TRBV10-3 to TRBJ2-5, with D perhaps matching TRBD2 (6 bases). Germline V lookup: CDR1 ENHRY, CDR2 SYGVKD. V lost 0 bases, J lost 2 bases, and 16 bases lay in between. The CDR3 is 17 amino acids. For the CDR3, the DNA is TGTGCCATCAGTGAGTCTAAGGCTAGCGCCCAACAAGAGACCCAGTACTCC. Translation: CAISESKASAQQETQYS.

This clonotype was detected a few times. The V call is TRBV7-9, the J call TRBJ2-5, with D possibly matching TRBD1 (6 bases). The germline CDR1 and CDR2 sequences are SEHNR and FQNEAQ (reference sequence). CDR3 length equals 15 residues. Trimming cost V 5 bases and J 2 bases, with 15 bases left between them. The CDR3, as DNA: TGTGCCAGCAGCCGATTCAGGGGTAGGCAAGAGACCCAGTACTTC. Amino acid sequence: CASSRFRGRQETQYF. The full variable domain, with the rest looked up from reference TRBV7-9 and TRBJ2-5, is DTGVSQNPRHKITKRGQNVTFRCDPISEHNRLYWYRQTLGQGPEFLTYFQNEAQLEKSRLLSDRFSAERPKGSFSTLEIQRTEQGDSAMYLCASSRFRGRQETQYFGPGTRLLVL.

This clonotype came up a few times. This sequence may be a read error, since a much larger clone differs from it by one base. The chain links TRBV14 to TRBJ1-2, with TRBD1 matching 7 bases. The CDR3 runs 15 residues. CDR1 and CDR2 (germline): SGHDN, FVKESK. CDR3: CVSSQGTEFNYGYTF. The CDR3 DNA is TGTGTCAGCAGCCAGGGGACAGAATTCAACTATGGCTACACCTTC.

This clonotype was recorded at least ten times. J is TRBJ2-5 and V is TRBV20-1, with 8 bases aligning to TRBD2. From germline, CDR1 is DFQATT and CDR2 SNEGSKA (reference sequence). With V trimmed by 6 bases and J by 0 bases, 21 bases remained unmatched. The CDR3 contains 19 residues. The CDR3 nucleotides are TGCAGTGCCCACAAGAATCGCGGGAGGTACGAATTTCACCAAGAGACCCAGTACTTC. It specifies CSAHKNRGRYEFHQETQYF.

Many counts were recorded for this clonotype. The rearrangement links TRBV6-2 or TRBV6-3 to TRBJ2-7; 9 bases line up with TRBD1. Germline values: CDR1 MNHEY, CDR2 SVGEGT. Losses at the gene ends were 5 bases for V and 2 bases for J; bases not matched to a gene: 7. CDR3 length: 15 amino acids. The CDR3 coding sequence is TGTGCCAGCAGTCCGGGACAGGGTTCAGCCTACGAGCAGTACTTC. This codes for CASSPGQGSAYEQYF.

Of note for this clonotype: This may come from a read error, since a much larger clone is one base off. The CDR3 here is CSIGPGVQETLYF. In DNA, the CDR3 is TGCAGCATTGGGCCAGGGGTCCAAGAGACCCTGTACTTC. The chain recombines TRBV29-1 with TRBJ2-5; tentatively, D is TRBD1 (6 bases). The CDR3 has 13 amino acids. The V gene's germline CDR1 is SQVTM and CDR2 ANQGSEA.

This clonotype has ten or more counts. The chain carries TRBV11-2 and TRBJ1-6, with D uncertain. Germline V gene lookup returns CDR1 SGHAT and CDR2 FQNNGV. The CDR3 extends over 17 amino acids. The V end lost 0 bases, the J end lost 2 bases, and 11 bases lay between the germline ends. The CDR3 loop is CASSLEWLGPYNSPLHF. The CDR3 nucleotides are TGTGCCAGCAGCTTAGAATGGCTCGGCCCCTATAATTCACCCCTCCACTTT.

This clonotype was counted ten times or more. CDR3 amino acids: CASSPIGGMNTEAFF. The CDR3 DNA reads TGTGCCAGCTCACCGATAGGCGGAATGAACACTGAAGCTTTCTTT. The chain recombines TRBV18 with TRBJ1-1; no clear D gene. This CDR3 has 15 amino acids. V lost 3 bases, J lost 0 bases, and 11 bases lay in between. Germline loops: CDR1 KGHSH, CDR2 LQKENI.

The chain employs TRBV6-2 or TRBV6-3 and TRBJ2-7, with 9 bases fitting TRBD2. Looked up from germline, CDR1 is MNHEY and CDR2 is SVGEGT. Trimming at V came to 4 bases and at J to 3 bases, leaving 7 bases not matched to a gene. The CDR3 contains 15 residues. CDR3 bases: TGTGCCAGCAGTTTTTTAGTGACTAGCGGCTACGAGCAGTACTTC. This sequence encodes CASSFLVTSGYEQYF.

CDR3 region: CSARDSYSGSYEQYF. The CDR3 DNA reads TGCAGTGCTAGAGATTCTTACAGCGGTTCCTACGAGCAGTACTTC. The chain combines TRBV20-1 with TRBJ2-7, with a possible D match to TRBD2 (5 bases). The CDR3 has 15 amino acids. Trimming cost V 0 bases and J 1 base, with 13 bases left between them. The germline CDR1 and CDR2 sequences are DFQATT and SNEGSKA (reference sequence).

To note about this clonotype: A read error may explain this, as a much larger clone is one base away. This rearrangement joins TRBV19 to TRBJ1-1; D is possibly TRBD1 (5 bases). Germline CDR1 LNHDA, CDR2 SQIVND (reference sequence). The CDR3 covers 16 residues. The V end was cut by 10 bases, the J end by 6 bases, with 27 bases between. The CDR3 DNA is TGTGCCACCTCGACAGAGCCCAGGAATGGGGATGCTGAAGCTTTCTTT. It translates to CATSTEPRNGDAEAFF.

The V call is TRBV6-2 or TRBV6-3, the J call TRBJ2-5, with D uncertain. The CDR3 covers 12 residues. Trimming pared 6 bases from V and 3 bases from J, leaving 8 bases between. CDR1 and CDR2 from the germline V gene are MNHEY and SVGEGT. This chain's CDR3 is CASSRVEETQYF. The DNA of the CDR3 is TGTGCCAGCAGCCGGGTGGAAGAGACCCAGTACTTC.

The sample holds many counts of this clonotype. The CDR3 DNA follows: TGCAGTGCGAACCAAATGAACACTGAAGCTTTCTTT. This sequence encodes CSANQMNTEAFF. This rearrangement joins TRBV20-1 to TRBJ1-1; D is ambiguous. The V gene lost 6 bases and the J gene lost 0 bases, with 8 bases spanning the gap. The CDR3 runs 12 residues. Germline V gene sequence: CDR1 DFQATT, CDR2 SNEGSKA (reference sequence).

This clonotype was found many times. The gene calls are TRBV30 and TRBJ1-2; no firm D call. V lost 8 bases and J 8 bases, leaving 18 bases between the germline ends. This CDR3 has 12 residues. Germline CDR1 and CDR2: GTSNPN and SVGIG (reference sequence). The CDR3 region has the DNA TGTGCCGCCGGGGAGGGCGCTGGCGGCTACACCTTC. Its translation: CAAGEGAGGYTF.

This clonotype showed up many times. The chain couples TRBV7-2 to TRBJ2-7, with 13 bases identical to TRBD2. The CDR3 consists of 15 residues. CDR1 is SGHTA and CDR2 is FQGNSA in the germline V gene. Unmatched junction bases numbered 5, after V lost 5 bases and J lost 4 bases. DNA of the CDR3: TGTGCCAGCAGCCTTGGACTAGCGGGAGCGTACGAGCAGTACTTC. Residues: CASSLGLAGAYEQYF.